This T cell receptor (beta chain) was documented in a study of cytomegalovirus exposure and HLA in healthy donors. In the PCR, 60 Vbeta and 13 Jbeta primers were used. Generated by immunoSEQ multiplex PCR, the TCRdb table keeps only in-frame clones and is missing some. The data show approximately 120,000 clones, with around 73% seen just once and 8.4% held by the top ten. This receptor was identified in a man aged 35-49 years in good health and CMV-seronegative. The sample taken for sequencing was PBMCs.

The CDR3 sequence is CSADRNRVYNQPQHF. CDR3 bases: TGCAGCGCCGATCGGAACAGGGTTTACAATCAGCCCCAGCATTTT. The chain joins TRBV29-1 to TRBJ1-5; possibly TRBD1 for D (6 bases). The CDR3 is made up of 15 amino acids. Trimming stripped 7 bases from V and 3 bases from J, with 19 bases between. Germline values: CDR1 SQVTM, CDR2 ANQGSEA. Based on the CDR3 plus reference TRBV29-1 and TRBJ1-5, the full variable domain is SAVISQKPSRDICQRGTSLTIQCQVDSQVTMMFWYRQQPGQSLTLIATANQGSEATYESGFVIDKFPISRPNLTFSTLTVSNMSPEDSSIYLCSADRNRVYNQPQHFGDGTRLSIL.